The source of this T cell receptor (beta chain) is a study of blood T cell repertoires in COVID-19. Study-wide context: Acute and convalescent COVID-19 samples came from the United States, Italy and Spain. PBMCs, B-cell-depleted T cells, or T cells were the source of the cDNA or gDNA that made up the material.

The CDR3 covers 16 residues. The V gene's germline CDR1 is SGHTA and CDR2 FQGTGA. V lost 1 base and J lost 3; bases outside the gene matches: 2. As originally analysed: Amplification from reference gene primers served as the basis for estimated nucleated cell counts. Using immunoSEQ multiplex PCR, the repertoire was profiled, and TCRdb retains in-frame clones only, with some absent. The V and J calls and the clone size are those of that table, but D and trimming were determined from the DNA. The table shows some 240,000 clones, with roughly 82% occurring only once. Sequenced material: peripheral blood. The chain recombines TRBV7-3 with TRBJ2-2, with TRBD1 matching over 10 bases. The receptor was derived from a woman between 40 and 55 years old who had recovered from COVID-19. CDR3 in DNA: TGTGCCAGCAGCTTAATAGGACAGGGGGACACCGGGGAGCTGTTTTTT. Its translation: CASSLIGQGDTGELFF. Drawing the rest from reference TRBV7-3 and TRBJ2-2, the complete variable domain is GAGVSQTPSNKVTEKGKYVELRCDPISGHTALYWYRQSLGQGPEFLIYFQGTGAADDSGLPNDRFFAVRPEGSVSTLKIQRTERGDSAVYLCASSLIGQGDTGELFFGEGSRLTVL.